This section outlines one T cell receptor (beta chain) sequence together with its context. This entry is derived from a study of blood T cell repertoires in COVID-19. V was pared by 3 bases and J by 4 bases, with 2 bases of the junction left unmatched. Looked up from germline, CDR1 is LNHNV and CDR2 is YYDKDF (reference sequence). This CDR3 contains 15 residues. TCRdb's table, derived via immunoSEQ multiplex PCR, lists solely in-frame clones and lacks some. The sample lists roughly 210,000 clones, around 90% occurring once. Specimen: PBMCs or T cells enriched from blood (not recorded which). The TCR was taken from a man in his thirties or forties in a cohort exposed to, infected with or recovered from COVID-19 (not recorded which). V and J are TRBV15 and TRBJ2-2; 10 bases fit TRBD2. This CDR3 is CATSSRLAGTGELFF. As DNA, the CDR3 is TGTGCCACCAGCAGTAGACTAGCGGGCACCGGGGAGCTGTTTTTT.